These 21 T cell receptor beta chains were all obtained from the same sample, sequenced in a study of shared clonotypes between healthy human individuals. Clones were sequenced by immunoSEQ multiplex PCR, and TCRdb holds only the in-frame ones, with some missing. The table has about 2.1 million clones, around 93% seen once. Naive CD8 cells were CD45RO-negative, positively selected for CCR7, excluding terminally differentiated effector memory CD45RA+ cells. The specimen was naive CD8+ T cells from PBMCs. The receptors come from a man younger than 35 in good health. Some clones in this sample may be carry-over from other donors' samples.

V and J are TRBV4-1 and TRBJ2-1; tentatively, D is TRBD2 (5 bases). Per the germline V gene, CDR1 is MGHRA and CDR2 is YSYEKL. The CDR3 runs 16 residues. V lost 0 bases and J lost 7, with 16 bases in between. This CDR3 is CASSQDRGIPGNEQFF. Here the CDR3 DNA reads TGCGCCAGCAGCCAAGATCGAGGTATCCCGGGAAATGAGCAGTTCTTC.

The chain couples TRBV6-1 to TRBJ1-3; no firm D call. CDR1 is MNHNS, CDR2 SASEGT, per germline. The V gene lost 0 bases and the J gene lost 2 bases, with 8 bases spanning the gap. CDR3 length: 15 residues. In nucleotides, the CDR3 is TGTGCCAGCAGTGAAGCGACGGGGACTGGAAACACCATATATTTT. The encoded protein is CASSEATGTGNTIYF.

This clone was seen just once. The V and J genes are TRBV4-2 and TRBJ2-3; no clear D gene. Trimming took off 1 base at V and 4 bases at J, with 6 bases between the two ends. The CDR3 extends over 13 amino acids. Germline CDR1 reads LGHNA; CDR2 reads YNFKEQ. The CDR3 loop is CASSQGLADTQYF. The CDR3 nucleotides read TGTGCCAGCAGCCAAGGCTTAGCAGATACGCAGTATTTT.

To note about this clone: Other nucleotide sequences in the sample specify the same CDR3. The rearrangement links TRBV4-3 to TRBJ2-1, with D perhaps matching TRBD2 (5 bases). The germline V gene has CDR1 LGHNA and CDR2 YSLEER. The V end lost 0 bases, the J end lost 4 bases, and 10 bases lay between the germline ends. This CDR3 contains 15 residues. The CDR3 DNA sequence: TGCGCCAGCAGCCAAGATCTTGGAGGTTACAATGAGCAGTTCTTC. It specifies CASSQDLGGYNEQFF.

V is TRBV7-9 and J is TRBJ2-5; perhaps TRBD1 as D (6 bases). The V gene lost 4 bases and the J gene lost 1 base, with 7 bases spanning the gap. This CDR3 spans 13 amino acids. In germline, CDR1 is SEHNR, CDR2 FQNEAQ (reference sequence). The CDR3 protein is CASSWGLQETQYF. The CDR3 DNA is TGTGCCAGCAGCTGGGGGCTCCAAGAGACCCAGTACTTC.

The V call is TRBV29-1, the J call TRBJ2-1; 11 bases agree with TRBD2. This CDR3 is 16 amino acids long. Germline V gives CDR1 SQVTM, CDR2 ANQGSEA. V dropped 4 bases and J dropped 4; count of bases not matched to a gene: 9. For the CDR3, the DNA is TGCAGCGTTGGGCTCACTAGCGGGAGAGGGTACAATGAGCAGTTCTTC. This encodes CSVGLTSGRGYNEQFF.

This rearrangement joins TRBV27 to TRBJ1-2; D is possibly TRBD1 (5 bases). Trimming pared 7 bases from V and 5 bases from J, leaving 20 bases between. This CDR3 spans 15 amino acids. From germline, CDR1 is MNHEY and CDR2 SMNVEV (reference sequence). The CDR3 protein is CASMGLGAERYGYTF. CDR3 coding DNA: TGTGCCAGCATGGGCTTAGGGGCGGAGCGGTATGGCTACACCTTC.

This clone was picked up one time. The chain employs TRBV28 and TRBJ1-4; D gene uncertain. In germline, CDR1 is MDHEN, CDR2 SYDVKM. The CDR3 has 13 amino acids. Trimming pared 3 bases from V and 3 bases from J, leaving 5 bases between. CDR3 in DNA: TGTGCCAGCAGTTTTGCCTCTAATGAAAAACTGTTTTTT. Translation gives CASSFASNEKLFF.

Comment on this clone: Distinct nucleotide sequences in the sample also encode this CDR3. The chain uses TRBV10-3 and TRBJ2-7; D is undetermined. This CDR3 is built from 12 residues. The germline CDR1 and CDR2 sequences are ENHRY and SYGVKD. V gave up 0 bases and J gave up 4 bases, with 4 bases separating them. DNA for the CDR3: TGTGCCATCAGTGAGTCCTCATACGAGCAGTACTTC. Translated, it gives CAISESSYEQYF.

This clone was detected only a few times. The same CDR3 also results from other DNA sequences found in this sample. The rearrangement uses TRBV28 and TRBJ2-2; D not certain. The V gene lost 6 bases and the J gene lost 3 bases, with 5 bases spanning the gap. Germline V lookup: CDR1 MDHEN, CDR2 SYDVKM. The CDR3 covers 12 residues. CDR3 nucleotides: TGTGCCAGCAGCCCTTACACCGGGGAGCTGTTTTTT. Its protein is CASSPYTGELFF.

On this clone itself: The same CDR3 is also encoded by other DNA sequences in this sample. The J gene is TRBJ2-7, the V gene TRBV27; unclear D gene. Per the germline V gene, CDR1 is MNHEY and CDR2 is SMNVEV (reference sequence). The CDR3 has 13 residues. V dropped 3 bases and J dropped 0 bases, with 6 bases sitting between them. CDR3: CASSFHSSYEQYF. CDR3 nucleotide sequence: TGTGCCAGCAGTTTTCATAGCTCCTACGAGCAGTACTTC.

A note on this clone: Since a much larger clone is just one base distant, this may be a read error. The same CDR3 can be traced to other DNA sequences in this sample. CDR3 DNA: TGTGCCAGCAGTGTAGGCAGCTCCTACGAGCAGTACTTC. Protein product: CASSVGSSYEQYF. V gene TRBV27 combines with J gene TRBJ2-7; D gene uncertain. Germline CDR1 reads MNHEY; CDR2 reads SMNVEV (reference sequence). The CDR3 loop spans 13 amino acids. Deletions cut 5 bases from V and 0 bases from J, with 8 bases between.

The V call is TRBV19, the J call TRBJ2-2; perhaps TRBD2 as D (5 bases). There are 12 residues in the CDR3. Deletions cut 8 bases from V and 7 bases from J, with 11 bases between. CDR1 is LNHDA, CDR2 SQIVND, per germline (reference sequence). CDR3 protein: CASVGVRGELFF. The DNA of the CDR3 is TGTGCCAGTGTCGGGGTCCGCGGGGAGCTGTTTTTT.

The rearrangement links TRBV13 to TRBJ2-1, with 7 nucleotides matching TRBD2. Germline V lookup: CDR1 PRHDT, CDR2 FYEKMQ (reference sequence). V was pared by 5 bases and J by 8 bases, with 9 bases of the junction left unmatched. This CDR3 is 14 amino acids long. Written as DNA, the CDR3 is TGTGCCAGCAGCCACGCAAGCGGGAAGGATGAGCAGTTCTTC. Translation: CASSHASGKDEQFF.

The V and J genes are TRBV15 and TRBJ1-5; D is undetermined. The V gene lost 0 bases and the J gene lost 0 bases, with 6 bases spanning the gap. This CDR3 spans 15 amino acids. CDR1 and CDR2 from the germline V gene are LNHNV and YYDKDF (reference sequence). The CDR3 nucleotides read TGTGCCACCAGCAGAGAAATGAATAGCAATCAGCCCCAGCATTTT. Protein: CATSREMNSNQPQHF.

The chain links TRBV5-1 to TRBJ2-7; D might be TRBD1 or TRBD2, each matching 5 bases. The CDR3 has 14 amino acids. Trimming removed 3 bases at V and 2 bases at J, with 12 bases between. From germline, CDR1 is SGHRS and CDR2 YFSETQ. The CDR3 protein is CASSSRDDPYEQYF. DNA for the CDR3: TGCGCCAGCAGCTCCCGGGACGACCCCTACGAGCAGTACTTC.

In this sample, this clone turned up a few times. V is TRBV9 and J is TRBJ1-5; 8 bases are a match to TRBD1. Unmatched junction bases numbered 6, after V lost 4 bases and J lost 6 bases. The CDR3 is 14 amino acids. Looked up from germline, CDR1 is SGDLS and CDR2 is YYNGEE. CDR3 DNA sequence: TGTGCCAGCAGCCCGGACAGGGCGGGTCAGCCCCAGCATTTT. Protein product: CASSPDRAGQPQHF.

The chain couples TRBV2 to TRBJ2-3; D may be TRBD1 or TRBD2 (6 bases each). Germline V CDR1 and CDR2: SNHLY, FYNNEI. The CDR3 totals 12 residues. V lost 3 bases to trimming and J lost 10 bases, with 11 bases between them. DNA of the CDR3: TGTGCCAGCAGTGAGGGGGGCCCTTCGCAGTATTTT. Translation: CASSEGGPSQYF.

The rearrangement joins TRBV19 to TRBJ1-1, with a possible D match to TRBD1 (5 bases). Germline V gene sequence: CDR1 LNHDA, CDR2 SQIVND (reference sequence). The CDR3 totals 13 residues. Trimming removed 10 bases from V and 10 bases from J, with 22 bases in between. CDR3 protein: CATFPNEGVGAFF. CDR3 nucleotides: TGTGCCACCTTCCCGAACGAAGGGGTTGGAGCTTTCTTT.

The rearrangement links TRBV5-1 to TRBJ2-1, with TRBD2 matching over 10 bases. CDR3 length: 14 residues. Germline V lookup: CDR1 SGHRS, CDR2 YFSETQ. The ends lost 4 bases at V and 6 bases at J; junction bases unmatched: 4. The CDR3 bases are TGCGCCAGCAGCCCCGGACTAGCGGTCAATGAGCAGTTCTTC. The encoded protein is CASSPGLAVNEQFF.

The rearrangement joins TRBV25-1 to TRBJ1-1; no clear D gene. V lost 3 bases and J 3 bases, leaving 8 bases between the germline ends. The CDR3 contains 13 residues. Germline V CDR1 and CDR2: MGHDK, SYGVNS. The CDR3: CASSERWDTEAFF. CDR3 DNA: TGTGCCAGCAGTGAGCGTTGGGACACTGAAGCTTTCTTT.